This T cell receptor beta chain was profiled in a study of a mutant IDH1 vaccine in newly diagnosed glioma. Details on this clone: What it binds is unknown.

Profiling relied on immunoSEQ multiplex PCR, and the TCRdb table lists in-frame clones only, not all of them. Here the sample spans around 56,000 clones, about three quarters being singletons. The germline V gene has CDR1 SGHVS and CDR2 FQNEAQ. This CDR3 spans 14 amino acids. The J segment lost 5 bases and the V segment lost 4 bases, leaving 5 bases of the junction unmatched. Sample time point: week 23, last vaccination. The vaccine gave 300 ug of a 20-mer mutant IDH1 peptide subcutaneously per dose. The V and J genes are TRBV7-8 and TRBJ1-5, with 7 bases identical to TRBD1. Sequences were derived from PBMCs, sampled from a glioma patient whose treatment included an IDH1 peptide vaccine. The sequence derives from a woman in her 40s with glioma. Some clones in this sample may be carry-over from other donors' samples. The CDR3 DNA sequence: TGTGCCAGCAGCTGGGACAGCCTTGATCAGCCCCAGCATTTT. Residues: CASSWDSLDQPQHF.